The clone carrying this T cell receptor (beta chain) was found many times. What it binds is unknown. These data are taken from a study of T-cell memory formation after mild COVID-19. TCRdb re-analysed the 5' RACE reads in MiXCR, keeping a single row per CDR3 protein. The data hold hundreds of thousands of distinct CDR3 sequences, with 15% observed a single time. Study observations and caveats: A second wave expanding day 15 to 37 was CD4+-biased; contracting clones were balanced. Within pre-infection memory, some responding clones were found, suggesting cross-reactive memory joined. The authors left the SARS-CoV-2 specificity of second-wave clones peaking on day 37 unconfirmed. Chiefly within CM and EM were the contracting CD4+ clones; CD8+ ones were within EMRA.

The CDR3 is made up of 13 amino acids. Germline V CDR1 and CDR2: SGHTA, FQGTGA. With 2 bases removed from V and 3 bases from J, the gap between germline ends came to 6 bases. The V call is TRBV7-3, the J call TRBJ2-3; no clear D gene. The sequenced sample was PBMCs or a T cell subset sorted from them (not recorded which). This TCR derives from a young man who had mild COVID-19 (a few samples of this study predate the infection). Cell type and time point are not known. The chain's CDR3 is CASSLLGTDTQYF. The CDR3 DNA sequence: TGTGCCAGCAGCTTATTAGGGACAGATACGCAGTATTTT.